This T cell receptor (beta chain) was identified in a study of T-cell reconstitution after alpha-beta-depleted transplantation in children. Preparation of the TCRbeta library used unique molecular identifiers. In TCRdb, the PCR reads were re-called with MiXCR into one record per CDR3 protein. Here the sample spans some 200,000 distinct CDR3 sequences, about 8.8% being singletons. This clonotype was found many times. The TCR sequence derives from a human donor who donated a stem cell graft to a child with SCID. The specimen comprised PBMCs from the stem cell graft donor, sampled from the stem cell graft.

CDR3 nucleotides: TGCAGTGCTAGTGTACAGAAGTCTGGAAACACCATATATTTT. As protein: CSASVQKSGNTIYF. This chain uses TRBV20-1 with TRBJ1-3; no clear D gene. Germline V gene lookup returns CDR1 DFQATT and CDR2 SNEGSKA (reference sequence). The CDR3 sequence is 14 residues long. Deletions cut 3 bases from V and 1 base from J, with 10 bases between.